This T cell receptor (beta chain) appears in the sequencing data of a study of cytomegalovirus exposure and HLA in healthy donors. PCR involved 60 Vbeta and 13 Jbeta primers. The assay was immunoSEQ multiplex PCR, and TCRdb's table has in-frame clones only and misses some. Among under 200,000 clones listed, 82% were seen once. The CDR3 consists of 17 residues. V lost 4 bases and J lost 2; bases outside the gene matches: 11. Germline V gene sequence: CDR1 SGHRS, CDR2 YFSETQ. The chain couples TRBV5-1 to TRBJ2-1; TRBD2 matches at 8 bases. The origin of this receptor is a girl aged 2 to 9 in good health and CMV-seropositive. The sequenced sample consisted of PBMCs. CDR3 residues: CASSSLLAEGAYNEQFF. Written as DNA, the CDR3 is TGCGCCAGCAGCAGCTTACTAGCGGAGGGGGCCTACAATGAGCAGTTCTTC.